This TCR beta chain was retrieved from a study of CD8+ T cells in alopecia areata. As for the study in general: Once tofacitinib had been taken for 6 to 18 months, 6 months off drug followed.

Study findings and constraints: With patients, TCR sharing proved less clear than in mice, a difference possibly related to HLA. Association of baseline CD8+ expansion with response is uncertain owing to one nonresponder.

CDR3 length: 17 residues. The V end lost 4 bases, the J end lost 4 bases, and 22 bases lay between the germline ends. Germline loops: CDR1 SGHVS, CDR2 FQNEAQ. Treatment given: oral pan-JAK inhibitor, 5-10 mg twice daily. Researchers picked out CD4+ and CD8+ T cells from PBMCs by sorting. The authors extracted RNA and reverse transcribed it into cDNA as the sequencing template. The repertoire was sequenced with immunoSEQ multiplex PCR; TCRdb's copy has only in-frame clones and lacks some. Seen here are 210,000 or so clones, roughly three fifths observed once, and the top ten hold 1.2%. About this clone: No antigen is known for it.

This material consisted of CD4+ T cells sorted from blood, taken at approximately week 45, from a patient treated with tofacitinib. This chain uses TRBV7-8 with TRBJ2-5; D is perhaps TRBD2 (7 bases). This clonotype originated in a human donor with alopecia areata. This CDR3 is CASSSSRGGAKGETQYF. Here the CDR3 DNA reads TGTGCCAGCAGCTCATCACGAGGGGGGGCGAAGGGAGAGACCCAGTACTTC.